This T cell receptor beta chain came from a study of T-cell reconstitution after alpha-beta-depleted transplantation in children. Unique molecular identifiers were used to barcode this TCRbeta library. TCRdb used MiXCR to reprocess the PCR reads, holding one entry per CDR3 protein. This table has over 300,000 distinct CDR3 sequences, 10% appearing once. The CDR3 runs 17 residues. Looked up from germline, CDR1 is SGHRS and CDR2 is YFSETQ. V was pared by 0 bases and J by 4 bases, with 16 bases between. This clonotype was seen ten or more times. The receptor's source is a human donor who donated a stem cell graft to a child with acute lymphoblastic leukemia. The sequencing used PBMCs from the stem cell graft donor, collected from the stem cell graft. The rearrangement links TRBV5-1 to TRBJ2-2; no definite D call. The CDR3 DNA reads as TGCGCCAGCAGCTTGGCCTATAATACGCGAGCCACCGGGGAGCTGTTTTTT. This translates into CASSLAYNTRATGELFF.